Listed below are T cell receptor beta chains from one sample, sequenced in a study of prognosis after radiotherapy for stage I lung cancer. TCRdb re-called the multiplex PCR reads through MiXCR, storing one row per CDR3 protein. The profile shows roughly 27,000 distinct CDR3 sequences, around 46% of them singletons. Sequences were derived from PBMCs, sampled before or after stereotactic body radiation therapy (not recorded which). Receptors were obtained from a donor aged 50 or older with non-small cell lung cancer. CDR3s include the opening cysteine and the closing phenylalanine or tryptophan. A D gene is named only where the DNA matches it firmly. Some rows have no size entry. The others give once, few or many, or a class for an expanded clone.

>12|many|TRBV20-1|-|TRBJ1-1
CSASRQNTEAFF
TGCAGTGCTAGTCGACAGAACACTGAAGCTTTCTTT
>16|many|TRBV5-6|-|TRBJ1-1
CASGFRDRGLNTEAFF
TGTGCCAGCGGATTCCGGGACCGGGGTTTGAACACTGAAGCTTTCTTT
>10|-|TRBV29-1|-|TRBJ1-1
CSVRNTEAFF
TGCAGCGTTAGAAACACTGAAGCTTTCTTT
>17|many|TRBV6-1|TRBD2|TRBJ2-3
CASSYVTSGSFADTQYF
TGTGCCAGCTCCTATGTGACTAGCGGGAGTTTCGCAGATACGCAGTATTTT
>12|-|TRBV11-2|-|TRBJ1-2
CASSSMGDGYTF
TGTGCCAGCAGCTCCATGGGGGATGGCTACACCTTC
>16|-|TRBV7-9|-|TRBJ2-7
CASSLESTWTIHEQYF
TGTGCCAGCAGCTTAGAATCCACCTGGACAATCCACGAGCAGTACTTC
>14|many|TRBV18|TRBD1|TRBJ2-2
CASSPGQGAGELFF
TGTGCCAGCTCACCGGGACAGGGGGCCGGGGAGCTGTTTTTT
>13|-|TRBV6-1|-|TRBJ2-7
CAIRPRTTYDQYF
TGTGCCATCAGACCCCGGACAACCTACGACCAGTACTTC
>13|-|TRBV2|-|TRBJ1-5
CASSITWRQPQHF
TGTGCCAGCAGTATTACATGGCGTCAGCCCCAGCATTTT
>13|medium-sized|TRBV6-1|TRBD1|TRBJ2-7
CASLLEGAMEQYF
TGTGCCAGCCTTCTAGAGGGGGCGATGGAGCAGTACTTC
>14|-|TRBV19|TRBD1|TRBJ2-7
CATKGTDPRYEQYF
TGTGCCACTAAGGGGACAGATCCCCGCTACGAGCAGTACTTC
>13|many|TRBV7-3|-|TRBJ1-1
CASSLAGDTEAFF
TGTGCCAGCAGCTTAGCAGGCGACACTGAAGCTTTCTTT
>17|many|TRBV28|TRBD1|TRBJ2-3
CASSLVGRGRFTDTQYF
TGTGCCAGCAGTTTAGTCGGCAGGGGGCGCTTCACAGATACGCAGTATTTT
>17|many|TRBV20-1|-|TRBJ2-7
CSARDIEWDVGIYEQYF
TGCAGTGCTAGAGATATCGAGTGGGACGTTGGAATCTACGAGCAGTACTTC
>12|many|TRBV5-6|-|TRBJ2-7
CASSSGLREQYF
TGTGCCAGCAGCTCGGGACTTAGAGAGCAGTACTTC
>12|-|TRBV7-3|-|TRBJ2-2
CASILWNVELFF
TGTGCCAGCATCTTGTGGAACGTGGAGCTGTTTTTT
>13|-|TRBV2|TRBD1|TRBJ1-5
CASKGTVDQPQHF
TGTGCCAGCAAGGGGACAGTGGATCAGCCCCAGCATTTT
>12|many|TRBV7-9|-|TRBJ1-1
CASSPENTEAFF
TGTGCCAGCAGCCCGGAGAACACTGAAGCTTTCTTT
>14|-|TRBV24-1|TRBD1|TRBJ1-2
CSTSYLGTVDGYTF
TGTTCCACCAGTTATTTGGGGACAGTTGATGGCTACACCTTC
>16|many|TRBV7-2|-|TRBJ2-5
CASSLAGVGWLETQYF
TGTGCCAGCAGCTTAGCGGGAGTAGGATGGTTGGAGACCCAGTACTTC
>16|many|TRBV5-4|TRBD1|TRBJ1-2
CASSLTGTGSDYGYTF
TGTGCCAGCAGCTTGACCGGGACAGGGAGTGACTATGGCTACACCTTC
>15|-|TRBV7-8|TRBD2|TRBJ2-5
CASSLVGGSGETQYF
TGTGCCAGCAGCTTAGTCGGGGGGTCCGGTGAGACCCAGTACTTC
>12|medium-sized|TRBV20-1|-|TRBJ2-5
CSGFGDLETQYF
TGCAGTGGATTCGGGGACTTAGAGACCCAGTACTTC
>12|medium-sized|TRBV6-1|-|TRBJ2-7
CASSPSSYEQYF
TGTGCCAGCAGTCCAAGCTCCTACGAGCAGTACTTC
>16|many|TRBV5-6|TRBD1|TRBJ2-7
CASSQPRDSILYEQYF
TGTGCCAGCAGCCAACCCCGGGACAGTATTTTATACGAGCAGTACTTC
>17|-|TRBV28|TRBD2|TRBJ2-3
CASSLSPGLAGGDTQYF
TGTGCCAGCAGTTTATCCCCCGGACTAGCGGGTGGGGATACGCAGTATTTT
>15|many|TRBV20-1|-|TRBJ2-1
CSARGLAPSYNEQFF
TGCAGTGCTAGAGGCCTCGCCCCCTCCTACAATGAGCAGTTCTTC
>16|-|TRBV27|-|TRBJ2-3
CASILSTGTSPGTQYF
TGTGCCAGCATTTTATCCACCGGGACATCGCCGGGTACGCAGTATTTT
>15|many|TRBV2|TRBD1|TRBJ1-1
CASSPWTGANTEAFF
TGTGCCAGCAGTCCCTGGACAGGGGCGAACACTGAAGCTTTCTTT
>15|-|TRBV6-2/TRBV6-3|TRBD2|TRBJ2-2
CASRLSGRGTGELFF
TGTGCCAGCAGATTGAGCGGGAGAGGTACCGGGGAGCTGTTTTTT
>17|many|TRBV6-2/TRBV6-3|TRBD2|TRBJ2-1
CASSYTPSGGPRGEQFF
TGTGCCAGCAGTTACACCCCGTCGGGGGGGCCTCGCGGTGAGCAGTTCTTC
>15|many|TRBV10-3|TRBD2|TRBJ2-7
CAIGGGGATSYEQYF
TGTGCCATCGGGGGCGGGGGGGCGACTTCCTACGAGCAGTACTTC
>15|many|TRBV2|TRBD1|TRBJ1-2
CASSELTGGTYGYTF
TGTGCCAGCAGTGAATTGACAGGGGGAACCTATGGCTACACCTTC
>17|-|TRBV7-2|TRBD2|TRBJ2-1
CASSLAGLAGGYNEQFF
TGTGCCAGCAGCTTAGCTGGCCTAGCGGGGGGATACAATGAGCAGTTCTTC
>15|-|TRBV27|TRBD2|TRBJ2-7
CASSWFRGGGYEQYF
TGTGCCAGCAGTTGGTTTAGGGGCGGGGGCTACGAGCAGTACTTC
>15|-|TRBV6-1|TRBD1|TRBJ2-1
CASSAGTGVFNEQFF
TGTGCCAGCAGTGCCGGTACAGGGGTATTCAATGAGCAGTTCTTC
>16|many|TRBV18|TRBD1|TRBJ1-4
CASSPGQGVANEKLFF
TGTGCCAGCTCACCAGGACAGGGGGTGGCTAATGAAAAACTGTTTTTT
>15|few|TRBV6-5|TRBD1|TRBJ2-1
CASSYSGQGNNEQFF
TGTGCCAGCAGTTACAGTGGACAGGGGAATAATGAGCAGTTCTTC
>14|many|TRBV15|-|TRBJ2-7
CATSRELGGDEQYF
TGTGCCACCAGCAGAGAACTAGGAGGGGACGAGCAGTACTTC
>15|-|TRBV6-2/TRBV6-3|-|TRBJ1-5
CASSEAEAGAQPQHF
TGTGCCAGCAGTGAAGCGGAGGCAGGGGCTCAGCCCCAGCATTTT
>14|once|TRBV5-1|-|TRBJ2-5
CASSLVPDQETQYF
TGCGCCAGCAGCTTGGTGCCAGATCAAGAGACCCAGTACTTC
>16|once|TRBV14|-|TRBJ1-6
CASSQDPQTYNSPLHF
TGTGCCAGCAGCCAAGATCCTCAAACCTATAATTCACCCCTCCACTTT
>15|many|TRBV28|-|TRBJ1-4
CASSVDPATNEKLFF
TGTGCCAGCAGTGTGGACCCAGCAACTAATGAAAAACTGTTTTTT
>14|-|TRBV27|TRBD2|TRBJ2-1
CASRASGTYNEQFF
TGTGCCAGCAGGGCTAGCGGAACCTACAATGAGCAGTTCTTC
>15|medium-sized|TRBV27|-|TRBJ2-2
CASSPGLYETGELFF
TGTGCCAGCAGCCCGGGACTCTACGAAACCGGGGAGCTGTTTTTT
>15|many|TRBV7-3|-|TRBJ2-1
CASSFRGRLDNEQFF
TGTGCCAGCAGCTTTCGAGGGAGACTAGACAATGAGCAGTTCTTC
>12|few|TRBV12-3/TRBV12-4|-|TRBJ2-6
CASKSGANVLTF
TGTGCCAGTAAATCTGGGGCCAACGTCCTGACTTTC
>15|many|TRBV6-4|TRBD2|TRBJ2-2
CASRGLAANTGELFF
TGTGCCAGCAGGGGGCTAGCGGCCAACACCGGGGAGCTGTTTTTT
>13|medium-sized|TRBV27|-|TRBJ2-7
CASTQGPGDEQYF
TGTGCCAGCACCCAGGGTCCGGGCGACGAGCAGTACTTC